A selection of T cell receptor beta chains follows, all from one sample in a study of cytomegalovirus exposure and HLA in healthy donors. Assay: immunoSEQ multiplex PCR; the TCRdb copy retains only in-frame clones and omits some. The sample yields roughly 180,000 clones, roughly 80% seen once. The sample consisted of PBMCs. Every receptor here comes from a male donor in good health and CMV-seronegative. The CDR3 runs from the conserved cysteine through the conserved F or W. A D gene is named only where the DNA matches it firmly. Not all rows give a size; the values are once, few, many and, for expanded clones, a class.

>TRBD2|TRBJ2-3|TRBV7-2|.
CASSLVSGGATDTQYF
TGTGCCAGCAGCTTAGTTAGCGGGGGGGCCACAGATACGCAGTATTTT
>.|TRBJ2-6|TRBV7-8|.
CASSLLSGPGSGANVLTF
TGTGCCAGCAGCTTACTATCAGGTCCAGGGTCAGGGGCCAACGTCCTGACTTTC
>.|TRBJ2-3|TRBV5-1|once
CASSDPEADTQYF
TGCGCCAGCAGCGACCCTGAGGCAGATACGCAGTATTTT
>TRBD2|TRBJ2-1|TRBV5-1|.
CASSFARVAGVSEQFF
TGCGCCAGCAGCTTCGCGCGGGTAGCGGGAGTCTCTGAGCAGTTCTTC
>.|TRBJ1-3|TRBV4-2|.
CASSLLGEASSGNTIYF
TGTGCCAGCAGCCTTCTCGGCGAGGCGAGCTCTGGAAACACCATATATTTT
>.|TRBJ2-7|TRBV5-4|few
CASSLTRGLAGGEQYF
TGTGCCAGCAGCTTGACCAGGGGTCTGGCCGGGGGGGAGCAGTACTTC
>.|TRBJ2-7|TRBV7-9|.
CASSLPHLQSYEQYF
TGTGCCAGCAGTTTACCCCATCTCCAGTCTTACGAGCAGTACTTC
>TRBD2|TRBJ2-1|TRBV11-3|.
CASSLDPGLVGNEQFF
TGTGCCAGCAGCTTAGACCCGGGACTAGTGGGCAATGAGCAGTTCTTC
>.|TRBJ2-5|TRBV11-1|.
CASSSAGAGETQYF
TGTGCCAGCAGTTCAGCAGGGGCCGGGGAGACCCAGTACTTC
>.|TRBJ2-7|TRBV30|.
CAWSVKRRTVSSETYEQYF
TGTGCCTGGAGTGTAAAAAGGCGGACTGTGTCTAGCGAGACCTACGAGCAGTACTTC
>.|TRBJ2-3|TRBV30|.
CAWTDTDTQYF
TGTGCCTGGACAGACACAGATACGCAGTATTTT
>TRBD1|TRBJ2-1|TRBV19|.
CASSRQGYNEQFF
TGTGCCAGTAGTCGACAGGGCTACAATGAGCAGTTCTTC
>.|TRBJ2-5|TRBV30|.
CAWSVGQKETQYF
TGTGCCTGGAGTGTAGGACAGAAAGAGACCCAGTACTTC
>.|TRBJ2-5|TRBV29-1|.
CSVEPNEDFLETQYF
TGCAGCGTTGAGCCGAATGAGGACTTCTTAGAGACCCAGTACTTC
>TRBD1|TRBJ1-2|TRBV7-3|once
CASSYRQGWGYTF
TGTGCCAGCAGCTACCGACAGGGCTGGGGCTACACCTTC
>.|TRBJ1-5|TRBV5-6|few
CASSLGASGDQPQHF
TGTGCCAGCAGCTTGGGGGCTTCAGGGGATCAGCCCCAGCATTTT
>TRBD2|TRBJ2-7|TRBV5-1|few
CASSLEETSSYEQYF
TGCGCCAGCAGCTTGGAGGAGACTAGCAGTTACGAGCAGTACTTC
>.|TRBJ2-3|TRBV5-1|.
CASSRIRSTDTQYF
TGCGCCAGCAGCCGTATTAGAAGCACAGATACGCAGTATTTT
>TRBD1|TRBJ2-5|TRBV5-1|.
CASQGVDQETQYF
TGCGCCAGCCAGGGGGTAGACCAAGAGACCCAGTACTTC
>TRBD1|TRBJ1-1|TRBV6-1|few
CASSDPGQKNTEAFF
TGTGCCAGCAGTGATCCGGGACAGAAGAACACTGAAGCTTTCTTT
>.|TRBJ2-3|TRBV7-2|few
CASTPTGVDTQYF
TGTGCCAGCACCCCAACGGGGGTCGATACGCAGTATTTT
>TRBD1|TRBJ2-1|TRBV30|.
CAQDRASYNEQFF
TGTGCCCAAGACAGGGCTTCCTACAATGAGCAGTTCTTC
>TRBD1|TRBJ2-5|TRBV29-1|.
CSVTGAVGETQYF
TGCAGCGTGACAGGGGCGGTGGGAGAGACCCAGTACTTC
>TRBD1|TRBJ2-2|TRBV6-5|.
CASSPRTGGGELFF
TGTGCCAGCAGTCCGCGGACAGGAGGCGGGGAGCTGTTTTTT
>.|TRBJ2-3|TRBV2|.
CASSDWGPGPGDTQYF
TGTGCCAGCAGTGATTGGGGGCCAGGCCCCGGAGATACGCAGTATTTT
>TRBD1|TRBJ1-4|TRBV25-1|once
CASSGGTAVRKLFF
TGTGCCAGCAGTGGCGGGACAGCCGTCAGAAAACTGTTTTTT